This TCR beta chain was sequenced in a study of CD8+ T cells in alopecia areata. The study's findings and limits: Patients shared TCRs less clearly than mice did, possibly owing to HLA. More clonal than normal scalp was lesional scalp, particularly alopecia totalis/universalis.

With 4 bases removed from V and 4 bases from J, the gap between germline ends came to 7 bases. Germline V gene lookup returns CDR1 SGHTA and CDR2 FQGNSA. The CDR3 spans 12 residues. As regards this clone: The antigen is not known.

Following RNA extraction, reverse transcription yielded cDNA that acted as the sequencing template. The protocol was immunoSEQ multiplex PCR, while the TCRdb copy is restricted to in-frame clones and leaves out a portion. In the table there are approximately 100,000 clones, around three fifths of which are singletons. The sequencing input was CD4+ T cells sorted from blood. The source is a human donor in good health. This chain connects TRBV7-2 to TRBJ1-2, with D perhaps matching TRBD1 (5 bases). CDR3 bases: TGTGCCAGCAGCTCCCAGGGCTATGGCTACACCTTC. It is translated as CASSSQGYGYTF.